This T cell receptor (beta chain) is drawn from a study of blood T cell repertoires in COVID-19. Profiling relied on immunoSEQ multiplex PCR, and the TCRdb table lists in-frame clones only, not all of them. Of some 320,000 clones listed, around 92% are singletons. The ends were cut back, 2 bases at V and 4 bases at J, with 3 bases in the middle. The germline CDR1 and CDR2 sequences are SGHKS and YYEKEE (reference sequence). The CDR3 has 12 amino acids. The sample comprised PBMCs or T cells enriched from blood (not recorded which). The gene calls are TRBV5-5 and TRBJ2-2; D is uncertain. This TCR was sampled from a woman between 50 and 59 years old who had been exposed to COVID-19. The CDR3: CASSLLTGELFF. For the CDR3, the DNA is TGTGCCAGCAGCTTACTCACCGGGGAGCTGTTTTTT.